This T cell receptor (beta chain) originates from a study of CD8 T cells in Susac syndrome (dated by TCRdb to between 2019 and 2020). Study-level background: The study used repertoire sequencing to test whether antigen drove CD8+ T cell activation and differentiation in Susac syndrome. The clonality of the CD8+ T cell repertoire was compared across approximately 11 healthy donors, around 14 Susac syndrome patients and under 17 multiple sclerosis patients.

High-throughput TCR beta sequencing profiled peripheral blood CD8+ and CD4+ T cells from healthy donors, Susac syndrome patients and multiple sclerosis patients. The multiple sclerosis controls were treatment-naive patients who had stable or active relapsing-remitting disease and met the revised McDonald criteria. Bulk CD8+ and CD4+ T cells were purified by magnetic negative isolation, while CD8+ TEMRA cells were enriched using FACS. Blood was collected in EDTA tubes and processed within 24 hours, with PBMCs isolated through density gradient centrifugation. PBMCs intended for TCR sequencing were cryopreserved in liquid nitrogen and thawed later in a water bath at 37 degrees C. The sorted or isolated CD4+, CD8+ and CD8+ TEMRA cells had a purity of 90% or higher. On this clonotype: Its antigen target is currently unknown. Nothing much larger sits one base from this clone, and base qualities are not available.

Study-wide conclusions, independent of this receptor: The number of individuals in the TCR sequencing and HLA analysis was recognized as being relatively small.

RNA was extracted using the RNeasy kit, and about 0.45 to 1 ug of the RNA was reverse transcribed with random hexamers. TCR beta CDR3 regions were amplified with the immunoSEQ multiplex PCR assay covering 54 Vbeta and 13 Jbeta segments. PCR amplification bias was corrected using a synthetic template baseline for primer optimization and computational correction. Processing in the source paper ran as follows. Only productive sequences were kept, with reads annotated to V, D and J genes according to IMGT and analyzed in immunoSEQ Analyzer. To calculate clonality, Shannon entropy was normalized by log2 of the number of productive unique sequences and then subtracted from one. For each patient and control, public and private clones were evaluated among the 100 most prevalent clones. Clones were defined as Susac-specific if absent from the healthy and MS cohorts, from over a thousand published viral clones and from other ImmuneACCESS disease sequences. TCRdb applied fastp at Q25 and MiXCR to the public reads, then kept only in-frame beta chains. One record per CDR3 amino acid sequence lists the most common genes and DNA. The V and J calls were determined by TCRdb, not by the authors. The sample table contains about 200,000 distinct CDR3 sequences; only one count was recorded for roughly 92% of them. The ten largest clones represent around 0.14% of the sample.

The TCR comes from a human donor with multiple sclerosis. Source material: CD8+ T cells from PBMCs.

The nucleotides are TGTGCCAGCAGTTTAGGCCGCGCTTCCAATCAGCCCCAGCATTTT. Translation gives CASSLGRASNQPQHF. The rearranged segments are TRBV28 and TRBJ1-5, with an unclear D gene assignment. Cut back by 2 bases and 3 bases, the V and J ends lie 11 bases apart. Taken from cysteine to phenylalanine, the CDR3 has 15 residues. The only DNA kept is the CDR3, 45 bases in frame from the first base. According to the germline V gene, CDR1 reads MDHEN and CDR2 reads SYDVKM.